Reported below is one T cell receptor beta chain. Antigen: not known. This sample is drawn from a study of long-term antiretroviral therapy in people with HIV. Study-wide results and caveats: In the period from about 2004 to 2017, blood was collected, possibly under older ART regimens.

Two or more post-ART PBMC samples, plus at least one pre-ART sample, were available for each donor. Treatment of all HIV participants took place in the United States. Version v3.0 of the immunoSEQ assay was performed at survey level. Sequencing targeted roughly 35,000-55,000 T-cell genomes per sample. Libraries were prepared by immunoSEQ multiplex PCR; TCRdb keeps only in-frame clonotypes and omits some of them. Found here are around 40,000 clones, about 88% of them singletons; the top ten hold about 4%. The TCR comes from a woman aged 18-29 years with HIV. Sample: unsorted PBMCs, taken just before starting antiretroviral therapy.

The CDR3 loop reads CASRPTSGGPYEQYF. The CDR3 DNA sequence: TGTGCCAGCAGGCCTACATCAGGGGGTCCCTACGAGCAGTACTTC. The rearrangement uses TRBV25-1 and TRBJ2-7, with 7 bases that match TRBD1. This CDR3 is built from 15 residues. The J segment lost 2 bases and the V segment lost 6 bases, leaving 10 bases of the junction unmatched. In germline, CDR1 is MGHDK, CDR2 SYGVNS.